Detailed here is one TCR beta chain. Regarding time point: baseline pretreatment blood. Described treatment: 15 Gy SBRT to primary tumor, nephrectomy 4 weeks later. The data belong to a study of radiation and T cells in renal cell carcinoma. TCRdb keeps only in-frame clones here, not all; method: immunoSEQ multiplex PCR. In the table there are approximately 150,000 clones, 70% to 90% of which are singletons. The source is a woman between 45 and 65 years old with renal cell carcinoma. Source: blood, taken from a patient whose treatment included radiotherapy and nephrectomy.

The CDR3 protein is CASSEGQPSGSPHNEQFF. The CDR3 nucleotides read TGCGCCAGCAGTGAGGGGCAGCCTAGCGGGAGTCCCCACAATGAGCAGTTCTTC. This chain links TRBV10-1 with TRBJ2-1; 10 bases agree with TRBD2. The junction had 12 bases not matched to a gene; V was cut back by 2 bases and J by 5 bases. Germline-derived CDR1 and CDR2 are WNHNN and SYGVQD (reference sequence). The CDR3 extends over 18 amino acids.